This T cell receptor beta chain was recovered during a study of T-cell memory formation after mild COVID-19. Study-level results: Second-wave clones peaking on day 37 lacked confirmed SARS-CoV-2 specificity. Mainly CM and EM harbored the contracting CD4+ clones; mainly EMRA harbored the CD8+ ones. Pre-infection memory carried some responding clones, suggesting that cross-reactive memory joined.

A note on this clonotype: Its cognate antigen is unknown.

The trim removed 2 bases at V and 3 bases at J, leaving 5 bases unmatched. The V gene's germline CDR1 is MNHEY and CDR2 SVGEGT. The CDR3 has 15 amino acids. Using constant-segment primers, 5'RACE produced TCR alpha and TCR beta cDNA libraries carrying sample barcodes and UMIs. TCRdb processed the 5' RACE reads anew with MiXCR; each CDR3 protein has one entry. Among around 340,000 distinct CDR3 sequences listed, under 15% were seen once. V and J are TRBV6-2 or TRBV6-3 and TRBJ2-7; 9 bases align to TRBD1. Sequenced: PBMCs or a T cell subset sorted from them (not recorded which). This sequence originates from a man between 18 and 35 years old who had mild COVID-19 (a few samples of this study predate the infection). Cell type and time point are not known. The CDR3 is CASSYQGQGGYEQYV. CDR3 nucleotide sequence: TGTGCCAGCAGTTACCAGGGACAGGGAGGCTACGAGCAGTACGTC.